The 23 T cell receptor beta chains reported below all come from one sample, sequenced in a study of breast tumors, draining lymph nodes, adjacent tissues. From the multiplex PCR reads, TCRdb called clonotypes with MiXCR, one entry per CDR3 protein. The repertoire includes some 130,000 distinct CDR3 sequences, about 20% of them detected once, and 3% to 4% sits in the top ten. Axillary draining lymph nodes of breast cancer patients supplied the node samples. The specimen sequenced was axillary lymph node tissue. The origin of the receptors is a female donor with breast cancer. Some clones in this sample may be carry-over from other donors' samples.

A note on this clonotype: A much larger clone differs by one base, so this may be a read error. The V gene is TRBV24-1, the J gene TRBJ2-2; TRBD1 agrees at 8 bases. CDR1 and CDR2 (germline): KGHDR, SFDVKD. The CDR3 is 16 residues long. Losses at the gene ends were 4 bases for V and 6 bases for J; bases not matched to a gene: 9. The CDR3 nucleotides are TGTGCCACCAGTGACCGAGTACAGGGGGTCTCCGGGGAGCTGTTTTTT. It is translated as CATSDRVQGVSGELFF.

Notes on this clonotype: This sequence may be a read error, since a much larger clone differs from it by one base. The chain is built from TRBV2 and TRBJ2-3; 8 nucleotides align to TRBD1. The length of the CDR3 is 15 residues. Germline V gene data show CDR1 as SNHLY and CDR2 as FYNNEI. The junction had 6 bases not matched to a gene; V was cut back by 6 bases and J by 1 base. The CDR3 reads CASRRTGRGTDTQYF. CDR3 bases: TGTGCCAGCAGGAGGACAGGGCGAGGCACAGATACGCAGTATTTT.

This clonotype was observed at least ten times. The chain has TRBV7-3 and TRBJ2-3, with 7 bases aligning to TRBD1. Germline values: CDR1 SGHTA, CDR2 FQGTGA. Trimming cost V 3 bases and J 0 bases; bases outside gene matches: 6. The CDR3 spans 16 residues. The CDR3 DNA reads TGTGCCAGCAGCTTCCGACAGGGCGCTAGCACAGATACGCAGTATTTT. This translates into CASSFRQGASTDTQYF.

The chain recombines TRBV28 with TRBJ2-2; 12 nucleotides match TRBD2. CDR3 length equals 16 residues. CDR1 MDHEN and CDR2 SYDVKM come from the germline V gene. V gave up 7 bases and J gave up 8 bases; unmatched junction bases: 11. DNA of the CDR3: TGTGCCAGCACCCTAGGACTAGCGGGGATATCGGGGGAGCTGTTTTTT. It codes for CASTLGLAGISGELFF.

This clonotype appeared many times. The chain employs TRBV7-9 and TRBJ2-5; 12 nucleotides align to TRBD2. The CDR3 loop spans 13 amino acids. V lost 11 bases to trimming and J lost 4 bases; unmatched junction nucleotides: 5. Looked up from germline, CDR1 is SEHNR and CDR2 is FQNEAQ (reference sequence). CDR3 loop: CAYPTSGRETQYF. DNA of the CDR3: TGTGCCTATCCGACTAGCGGGAGAGAGACCCAGTACTTC.

This clonotype was seen at least ten times. The chain links TRBV7-8 to TRBJ2-3; D is ambiguous. CDR3 size: 15 residues. Germline-derived CDR1 and CDR2 are SGHVS and FQNEAQ. The V and J ends lost 0 bases and 2 bases respectively, with 9 bases between them. The CDR3 protein is CASSLAPKNTDTQYF. The DNA for the CDR3 is TGTGCCAGCAGCTTAGCGCCGAAGAACACAGATACGCAGTATTTT.

The sample holds many counts of this clonotype. The gene calls are TRBV29-1 and TRBJ2-5; D gene uncertain. Per the germline V gene, CDR1 is SQVTM and CDR2 is ANQGSEA. V was trimmed by 0 bases and J by 2 bases, leaving 4 bases between them. The length of the CDR3 is 12 residues. As DNA, the CDR3 is TGCAGCGTTGAAGATCCGCAAGAGACCCAGTACTTC. As protein: CSVEDPQETQYF.

A word on this clonotype: This may be a read error, as it is one base from a much larger clone. Lacking the conserved final phenylalanine or tryptophan, this CDR3 likely reflects a read error. The chain links TRBV5-4 to TRBJ1-3; D is uncertain. The CDR3 consists of 12 residues. In germline, CDR1 is SGHNT, CDR2 YYREEE (reference sequence). V lost 4 bases to trimming and J lost 4 bases, with 6 bases between them. The CDR3 DNA follows: TGTGCCAGCAGCCTCCCAGGAAACACCATATATTCT. Its protein product is CASSLPGNTIYS.

A single count supports this clonotype. Germline and junction disagree at one end, which may indicate a read error. The chain couples TRBV6-1 to TRBJ2-3; perhaps TRBD2 as D (6 bases). There are 14 residues in the CDR3. Germline V CDR1 and CDR2: MNHNS, SASEGT. The DNA for the CDR3 is TGCGCCAGCAGTGACGGCGGGGCTTCAGGTACGCAGTATTTT. As protein: CASSDGGASGTQYF.

About this clonotype itself: A much more abundant neighbour one base away suggests this may be a read error. DNA of the CDR3: TGTGCCAGCAGCTTACGAGCGGGAGGGCGGGGTACGCAGTATTTT. Translated, it gives CASSLRAGGRGTQYF. The genes are TRBV11-2 and TRBJ2-3; TRBD2 matches at 10 bases. Germline values: CDR1 SGHAT, CDR2 FQNNGV. V was clipped by 2 bases and J by 8 bases; unmatched bases: 7. This CDR3 contains 15 residues.

As regards this clonotype: This may be a read error, as it is one base from a much larger clone. The J gene is TRBJ2-2, the V gene TRBV5-8; 11 nucleotides match TRBD1. The CDR3 contains 16 residues. V lost 5 bases, J lost 6 bases, and 9 bases stayed unmatched. Germline V gene lookup returns CDR1 SGHTS and CDR2 YDEGEE. CDR3 nucleotide sequence: TGTGCCAGCAGGTCTCGGACAGGGGGCAATGCCGGGGAGCTGTTTTTT. Its translation: CASRSRTGGNAGELFF.

This clonotype was seen a few times. A read error may explain this, as a much larger clone is one base away. This CDR3 is missing its conserved last phenylalanine or tryptophan, likely due to a read error. This chain uses TRBV15 with TRBJ2-7; D may correspond to TRBD1 or TRBD2 (5 bases each). V was cut by 4 bases and J by 2 bases, with 12 bases left in between. The CDR3 length is 14 residues. Germline V lookup: CDR1 LNHNV, CDR2 YYDKDF (reference sequence). Here the CDR3 DNA reads TGTGCCACCAGCAACCGGGACGGCACCTACGAGCAGTACCTC. This encodes CATSNRDGTYEQYL.

This clonotype occurred many times. The chain employs TRBV6-6 and TRBJ2-1; the match to TRBD2 covers 16 bases. The junction had 2 bases not matched to a gene; V was cut back by 2 bases and J by 1 base. Looked up from germline, CDR1 is MNHNY and CDR2 is SVGAGI (reference sequence). The CDR3 sequence is 18 residues long. Here the CDR3 reads CASSYQGLAGGSYNEQFF. The DNA for the CDR3 is TGTGCCAGCAGTTACCAGGGACTAGCGGGAGGGTCCTACAATGAGCAGTTCTTC.

Regarding this clonotype: A single base separates this from a much larger clone, so it may be a read error. Lacking the conserved final phenylalanine or tryptophan, this CDR3 likely reflects a read error. The rearrangement joins TRBV11-1 to TRBJ2-1, with 13 bases matching TRBD2. This CDR3 spans 14 amino acids. The V and J ends lost 8 bases and 8 bases, in that order; junction bases with no gene match: 6. CDR1 is SGHAT, CDR2 FQDESV, per germline (reference sequence). CDR3 amino acids: CASSGLAGVYEQFS. The CDR3 DNA sequence: TGTGCCAGCTCCGGACTAGCGGGAGTCTATGAGCAGTTCTCC.

As concerns this clonotype: A much bigger clone sits one base away, suggesting this may be a read error. The chain is built from TRBV5-4 and TRBJ2-5, with D possibly TRBD2 on 6 matching bases. Per the germline V gene, CDR1 is SGHNT and CDR2 is YYREEE (reference sequence). The CDR3 extends over 14 amino acids. The DNA of the CDR3 is TGTGCCAGCAGCTTGCTAGGTTTTCGGGAGACCCAGCACTTC. Translating gives CASSLLGFRETQHF. Supplemented by reference TRBV5-4 and TRBJ2-5, the full variable domain reads ETGVTQSPTHLIKTRGQQVTLRCSSQSGHNTVSWYQQALGQGPQFIFQYYREEENGRGNFPPRFSGLQFPNYSSELNVNALELDDSALYLCASSLLGFRETQHFGPGTRLLVL.

This clonotype has a handful of counts. Just one base apart from a much larger clone, this may be a read error. The rearrangement links TRBV6-6 to TRBJ2-7, with 10 bases fitting TRBD1. J gave up 3 bases and V 5 bases, and 7 bases lay outside the gene matches. The CDR3 is 15 residues long. CDR1 MNHNY and CDR2 SVGAGI come from the germline V gene (reference sequence). The CDR3, as DNA: TGTGCCAGCAGTCCGGGACAGGGGAGTGTCTACGAGCAGTACTTC. This sequence encodes CASSPGQGSVYEQYF.

This clonotype was observed many times. This chain connects TRBV5-1 to TRBJ2-1; 12 positions match TRBD2. Germline V gene data show CDR1 as SGHRS and CDR2 as YFSETQ. V was pared by 0 bases and J by 8 bases, with 6 bases of the junction left unmatched. The CDR3 contains 16 residues. CDR3 loop: CASSLATSGGMDEQFF. The CDR3 nucleotides are TGCGCCAGCAGCTTGGCCACTAGCGGGGGGATGGATGAGCAGTTCTTC.

This clonotype showed up many times. The chain combines TRBV7-2 with TRBJ1-5; D remains unclear. This CDR3 is built from 13 residues. Germline CDR1 SGHTA, CDR2 FQGNSA. The V end was cut by 5 bases, the J end by 1 base, with 6 bases between. The CDR3 region is CASSRLSNQPQHF. DNA of the CDR3: TGTGCCAGCAGCCGACTGAGCAATCAGCCCCAGCATTTT.

In its sample, this clonotype was seen many times. The chain carries TRBV19 and TRBJ2-3, with TRBD1 as a possible D gene (6 bases). V gave up 4 bases and J gave up 4 bases, with 12 bases separating them. The CDR3 spans 14 residues. Germline loops: CDR1 LNHDA, CDR2 SQIVND (reference sequence). This chain's CDR3 is CASSKQQGADTQYF. The CDR3 DNA is TGTGCCAGTAGTAAACAACAGGGTGCAGATACGCAGTATTTT.

This clonotype was seen at least ten times. This rearrangement joins TRBV20-1 to TRBJ2-3; TRBD2 might be the D (7 bases). Germline CDR1 and CDR2: DFQATT and SNEGSKA (reference sequence). V was shortened by 3 bases and J by 4 bases, with 14 bases between the two germline ends. This CDR3 is built from 14 residues. CDR3 loop: CSARVGGRSDTQYF. CDR3 sequence (DNA): TGCAGTGCTAGGGTCGGGGGGCGGTCAGATACGCAGTATTTT.

This clonotype showed up just a few times. This sequence may be a read error, since a much larger clone differs from it by one base. The chain carries TRBV20-1 and TRBJ1-5, with TRBD1 matching 9 bases. CDR1 DFQATT and CDR2 SNEGSKA come from the germline V gene (reference sequence). This CDR3 is 15 amino acids long. With V trimmed by 2 bases and J by 6 bases, 8 bases remained unmatched. DNA of the CDR3: TGCAGTGCTAGACCGGGACAGGGATCTGCTCAGCCCCAGCATTTT. Amino acid sequence: CSARPGQGSAQPQHF.

The gene calls are TRBV30 and TRBJ2-1; D uncertain. Looked up from germline, CDR1 is GTSNPN and CDR2 is SVGIG (reference sequence). V gave up 0 bases and J gave up 8 bases, with 8 bases separating them. The CDR3 loop spans 12 amino acids. The CDR3 DNA reads as TGTGCCTGGAGTGTTATGTTAGATGAGCAGTTCTTC. Translating it yields CAWSVMLDEQFF.

This chain joins TRBV9 and TRBJ2-3; 14 nucleotides agree with TRBD2. The CDR3 loop spans 22 amino acids. V trimming: 0 bases; J trimming: 2 bases; junction bases outside the gene matches: 17. Germline CDR1 and CDR2: SGDLS and YYNGEE. The CDR3 DNA sequence: TGTGCCAGCAGCGTAGTAAGAGAAGACCGACTAGCGGGGGGGCGGAACACAGATACGCAGTATTTT. The encoded protein is CASSVVREDRLAGGRNTDTQYF.